The 28 T cell receptor beta chains listed next were all sequenced from one sample in a study of OX40 agonist ivuxolimab in advanced cancers. TCRdb's table, derived via immunoSEQ multiplex PCR, lists solely in-frame clones and lacks some. The table includes roughly 60,000 clones, roughly nine tenths detected once. The sequenced sample was CD4+ or CD8+ T cells sorted from blood, obtained in a trial of the OX40 agonist ivuxolimab. Receptors were obtained from an adult with an advanced solid tumor such as melanoma, head and neck, liver or kidney cancer.

This rearrangement joins TRBV28 to TRBJ1-2, with 9 bases identical to TRBD1. Per germline, CDR1 MDHEN and CDR2 SYDVKM. The CDR3 contains 16 residues. The J segment lost 2 bases and the V segment lost 4 bases, leaving 8 bases of the junction unmatched. CDR3 sequence: CASSSRTGTGNYGYTF. CDR3 DNA: TGTGCCAGCAGTTCGCGTACCGGGACAGGGAACTATGGCTACACCTTC.

The V gene is TRBV9, the J gene TRBJ2-2; 9 bases match TRBD1. CDR1 and CDR2 (germline): SGDLS, YYNGEE. J was trimmed by 1 base and V by 4 bases; bases with no gene match: 2. CDR3 length: 15 residues. In DNA form, the CDR3 reads TGTGCCAGCAGCTTGGGACAGGGGAACACCGGGGAGCTGTTTTTT. This sequence encodes CASSLGQGNTGELFF.

This rearrangement joins TRBV28 to TRBJ1-5; D is unclear. The germline V gene encodes CDR1 MDHEN and CDR2 SYDVKM. The CDR3 consists of 13 residues. Trimming removed 6 bases at V and 4 bases at J, with 10 bases between. CDR3 sequence (DNA): TGTGCCAGCAGCCCGCCACCTAATCAGCCCCAGCATTTT. Translating gives CASSPPPNQPQHF. The entire variable domain, with the rest obtained from reference TRBV28 and TRBJ1-5, is as follows: DVKVTQSSRYLVKRTGEKVFLECVQDMDHENMFWYRQDPGLGLRLIYFSYDVKMKEKGDIPEGYSVSREKKERFSLILESASTNQTSMYLCASSPPPNQPQHFGDGTRLSIL.

In nucleotides, the CDR3 is TGCGCCAGCAGCCAAGATCGGGCGGACGGGGGGGATGGCTACACCTTC. It is translated as CASSQDRADGGDGYTF. The chain uses TRBV4-1 and TRBJ1-2; D might be TRBD1 (5 bases). V was pared by 0 bases and J by 6 bases, with 17 bases between. The CDR3 sequence is 16 residues long. Germline V CDR1 and CDR2: MGHRA, YSYEKL.

V and J are TRBV5-1 and TRBJ1-5, with a tentative D call TRBD1 (5 bases). CDR3 length: 15 residues. Germline loops: CDR1 SGHRS, CDR2 YFSETQ. V shed 3 bases and J shed 3 bases, with 13 bases lying between them. CDR3 DNA: TGCGCCAGCAGCTCCGATCCCGGGACCAATCAGCCCCAGCATTTT. It translates to CASSSDPGTNQPQHF.

The chain links TRBV5-1 to TRBJ2-7; D is unclear. CDR3 size: 15 residues. Between the trimmed V and J ends, which lost 2 bases and 5 bases, there was a span of 17 bases. In germline, CDR1 is SGHRS, CDR2 YFSETQ. The CDR3 DNA follows: TGCGCCAGCAGCTTACCGACCCAAACCGGGCACGAGCAGTACTTC. This sequence encodes CASSLPTQTGHEQYF.

This clone was detected once. The V and J genes are TRBV6-5 and TRBJ1-1, with no clear D. This CDR3 comprises 13 residues. Germline lookup yields CDR1 MNHEY and CDR2 SVGAGI. The germline V and J ends were trimmed by 4 bases and 3 bases, with 9 bases remaining between them. CDR3 in DNA: TGTGCCAGCAGTTTAACAGTCGACACTGAAGCTTTCTTT. As protein: CASSLTVDTEAFF.

The gene calls are TRBV4-1 and TRBJ2-7; D is possibly TRBD1 (5 bases). CDR3 length: 13 amino acids. Trimming pared 4 bases from V and 5 bases from J, leaving 12 bases between. CDR1 is MGHRA and CDR2 is YSYEKL in the germline V gene. CDR3 DNA: TGCGCCAGCAGCCCATGGGTCAGGGACGAGCAGTACTTC. Translating gives CASSPWVRDEQYF.

The rearrangement joins TRBV6-6 to TRBJ2-1, with D perhaps TRBD1 (6 bases). The germline V and J ends were trimmed by 6 bases and 0 bases, with 15 bases remaining between them. The CDR3 runs to 16 residues. Per the germline V gene, CDR1 is MNHNY and CDR2 is SVGAGI (reference sequence). CDR3 in amino acids: CASRTLTGNSYNEQFF. The CDR3 coding sequence is TGTGCCAGCAGGACCCTTACAGGGAACTCCTACAATGAGCAGTTCTTC.

The chain recombines TRBV6-4 with TRBJ2-1; 9 nucleotides line up with TRBD1. The junction had 5 bases not matched to a gene; V was cut back by 6 bases and J by 2 bases. The germline CDR1 and CDR2 sequences are MRHNA and SNTAGT. This CDR3 region has 15 residues. For the CDR3, the DNA is TGTGCCAGCAGCCGCGACAGGGGGGCCTACAATGAGCAGTTCTTC. Translated, it gives CASSRDRGAYNEQFF.

The chain has TRBV14 and TRBJ1-6; no clear D. Germline values: CDR1 SGHDN, CDR2 FVKESK. Trimming took off 5 bases at V and 3 bases at J, with 11 bases between the two ends. The CDR3 spans 15 residues. Here the CDR3 reads CASSFTGIYNSPLHF. CDR3 DNA: TGTGCCAGCAGCTTCACCGGGATCTATAATTCACCCCTCCACTTT.

The CDR3 loop is CASSRTAPYEQYF. In nucleotides, the CDR3 is TGTGCCAGCAGTCGGACAGCCCCCTACGAGCAGTACTTC. The V call is TRBV6-5, the J call TRBJ2-7, with D possibly matching TRBD1 (6 bases). The CDR3 sequence is 13 residues long. Trimming took off 5 bases at V and 2 bases at J, with 10 bases between the two ends. The germline V gene encodes CDR1 MNHEY and CDR2 SVGAGI.

The chain couples TRBV14 to TRBJ2-7; D may match TRBD1 or TRBD2 (5 bases each). The germline V gene has CDR1 SGHDN and CDR2 FVKESK. Trimming took 0 bases from V and 5 from J, leaving 11 bases between them. This CDR3 comprises 14 residues. CDR3 sequence reads: CASSQDLGTDEQYF. In DNA form, the CDR3 reads TGTGCCAGCAGCCAAGATTTAGGGACGGACGAGCAGTACTTC.

The gene calls are TRBV7-2 and TRBJ1-1; 7 bases map to TRBD1. Germline V gene sequence: CDR1 SGHTA, CDR2 FQGNSA. V lost 5 bases and J lost 7; bases outside the gene matches: 7. The CDR3 consists of 13 residues. The chain's CDR3 is CASSLSQGNEAFF. In DNA, the CDR3 is TGTGCCAGCAGCCTTTCACAGGGGAATGAAGCTTTCTTT. The whole variable domain, remainder taken from reference TRBV7-2 and TRBJ1-1, is GAGVSQSPSNKVTEKGKDVELRCDPISGHTALYWYRQSLGQGLEFLIYFQGNSAPDKSGLPSDRFSAERTGGSVSTLTIQRTQQEDSAVYLCASSLSQGNEAFFGQGTRLTVV.

This clone was seen only once. The V gene is TRBV7-6, the J gene TRBJ1-3, with D perhaps matching TRBD1 (5 bases). The CDR3 sequence is 14 residues long. CDR1 and CDR2 from the germline V gene are SGHVS and FNYEAQ. Trimming took 5 bases from V and 4 from J, leaving 12 bases between them. CDR3: CASSTRAEGNTIYF. CDR3 bases: TGTGCCAGCAGCACCAGGGCTGAAGGAAACACCATATATTTT.

The V call is TRBV6-1, the J call TRBJ1-1, with unresolved D. CDR3 length: 13 amino acids. Germline V CDR1 and CDR2: MNHNS, SASEGT. The V end lost 8 bases, the J end lost 0 bases, and 10 bases lay between the germline ends. The CDR3 loop is CASFGLMNTEAFF. The CDR3 nucleotides read TGTGCCAGCTTCGGGCTGATGAACACTGAAGCTTTCTTT.

The CDR3 loop reads CASSSPSRIRAFF. DNA for the CDR3: TGTGCCAGCAGCTCTCCCTCCAGGATTCGGGCTTTCTTT. This chain links TRBV7-2 with TRBJ1-1; unclear D gene. The CDR3 consists of 13 residues. Germline V lookup: CDR1 SGHTA, CDR2 FQGNSA. V was shortened by 4 bases and J by 11 bases, with 17 bases between the two germline ends.

The V gene is TRBV6-6, the J gene TRBJ1-6; a weak D match, TRBD1 (5 bases). The germline V and J ends were trimmed by 6 bases and 4 bases, with 10 bases remaining between them. Germline assignment: CDR1 MNHNY and CDR2 SVGAGI (reference sequence). The CDR3 has 14 residues. The CDR3 spells CASSSGRYNSPLHF. CDR3 in DNA: TGTGCCAGCAGCTCGGGACGGTATAATTCACCCCTCCACTTT.

The chain carries TRBV2 and TRBJ2-2; D remains ambiguous. The CDR3 extends over 14 amino acids. V lost 6 bases and J 1 base, leaving 9 bases between the germline ends. Germline values: CDR1 SNHLY, CDR2 FYNNEI. CDR3 loop: CASSVLVNTGELFF. The CDR3 DNA sequence: TGTGCCAGCAGCGTACTCGTGAACACCGGGGAGCTGTTTTTT.

The chain's CDR3 is CASSEDGRNTEAFF. The DNA for the CDR3 is TGTGCCAGCAGCGAAGACGGGAGGAACACTGAAGCTTTCTTT. The chain uses TRBV11-1 and TRBJ1-1; D is unresolved. This CDR3 spans 14 amino acids. CDR1 SGHAT and CDR2 FQDESV come from the germline V gene (reference sequence). V lost 5 bases, J lost 1 base, and 11 bases lay in between.

This chain links TRBV19 with TRBJ2-7; 7 bases are shared with TRBD2. Germline CDR1 reads LNHDA; CDR2 reads SQIVND (reference sequence). This CDR3 has 15 residues. V shed 3 bases, J shed 3 bases, and the junction held 8 bases outside the gene matches. The CDR3 region is CASSIVGTTDYEQYF. The CDR3 nucleotides are TGTGCCAGTAGTATTGTCGGGACTACCGACTACGAGCAGTACTTC.

This sequence joins TRBV7-3 and TRBJ2-1, with 7 bases matching TRBD1. Germline V gene data show CDR1 as SGHTA and CDR2 as FQGTGA. The CDR3 has 15 residues. J gave up 9 bases and V 4 bases, and 12 bases lay outside the gene matches. The CDR3 DNA reads TGTGCCAGCAGCTCTGGGACAGTTTCTCGCGGTGAGCAGTTCTTC. Translating gives CASSSGTVSRGEQFF.

This clone occurred once. DNA of the CDR3: TGTGCCAGTAGTATAGGGGGGACAGGGCCGAACACTGAAGCTTTCTTT. It encodes CASSIGGTGPNTEAFF. V and J are TRBV19 and TRBJ1-1, with 9 positions matching TRBD1. Trimming at V came to 1 base and at J to 1 base, leaving 4 bases not matched to a gene. Germline V gene sequence: CDR1 LNHDA, CDR2 SQIVND (reference sequence). This CDR3 contains 16 residues.

V usage is TRBV9 and J usage is TRBJ2-7, with D unresolved. V dropped 4 bases and J dropped 6 bases, with 14 bases sitting between them. The CDR3 runs to 13 residues. Per germline, CDR1 SGDLS and CDR2 YYNGEE. Here the CDR3 reads CASSPPRGGEQYF. CDR3 coding DNA: TGTGCCAGCAGCCCCCCCCGAGGTGGCGAGCAGTACTTC.

J is TRBJ1-4 and V is TRBV6-1; D unresolved. Trimming took 4 bases from V and 2 from J, leaving 14 bases between them. This CDR3 has 16 residues. Germline CDR1 is MNHNS and CDR2 is SASEGT. CDR3 sequence (DNA): TGTGCCAGCAGTGGGACCCGTCTTGGGACTAATGAAAAACTGTTTTTT. This codes for CASSGTRLGTNEKLFF.

The V gene is TRBV21-1, the J gene TRBJ1-5; the DNA was not used to check the table's D call, TRBD1. TRBV21-1 is recorded as a pseudogene. This CDR3 is 18 amino acids long. The chain's CDR3 is CASSQSHQDDRPDQPQHF. CDR3 coding DNA: TGTGCCAGCAGCCAATCGCATCAAGATGACAGACCTGATCAGCCCCAGCATTTT.

A remark on this clone: One end of the junction does not line up with germline, which may come from a read error. The genes are TRBV15 and TRBJ1-5; D uncertain. Germline V gene data show CDR1 as LNHNV and CDR2 as YYDKDF (reference sequence). The CDR3 runs 12 residues. The CDR3 spells CATSGDLQPQHF. As DNA, the CDR3 is TGTGCCACCAGCGGAGACTTGCAGCCCCAGCATTTT.

The rearrangement joins TRBV2 to TRBJ1-5; D remains unclear. This CDR3 is 14 amino acids long. Looked up from germline, CDR1 is SNHLY and CDR2 is FYNNEI. The germline V and J ends were trimmed by 6 bases and 0 bases, with 9 bases remaining between them. The CDR3 nucleotides read TGTGCCAGCAGGGCGGGATCTAGCAATCAGCCCCAGCATTTT. This sequence encodes CASRAGSSNQPQHF.